This T cell receptor (beta chain) was identified in a study of T cells in Graves' hyperthyroidism and ophthalmopathy. Remarks on this clonotype: Its antigen remains unknown.

From RNA transcripts, TCR beta CDR3 regions were amplified. Carried out on the TCR CDR3, a first-round RT-PCR used the HTBI primer set. TCRdb reprocessed the multiplex PCR reads with MiXCR, giving one entry per CDR3 protein. The repertoire holds 500,000 to 600,000 distinct CDR3 sequences, with just under 20% as singletons. Deletions cut 4 bases from V and 4 bases from J, with 24 bases between. The germline gives CDR1 SGHNT, CDR2 YYREEE (reference sequence). The length of the CDR3 is 18 residues. Whole-study results and caveats: In the blood, most expanded thyroid clonotypes above 0.001 appeared as well. Ophthalmopathy stood apart from stable hyperthyroidism in a 13 V-J model.

Material for sequencing was blood. V gene TRBV5-4 combines with J gene TRBJ1-3; a weak D match, TRBD1 (5 bases). This sequence originates from a man aged 35-49 years with Graves' ophthalmopathy. For the CDR3, the DNA is TGTGCCAGCAGCCCCTCCTTACCGGGGGGAGTGAGCGGAAACACCATATATTTT. Amino acids: CASSPSLPGGVSGNTIYF.